This T cell receptor beta chain was identified during a study of T cells after yellow fever vaccination. Only a few counts were recorded for this clonotype. Germline-derived CDR1 and CDR2 are SGHRS and YFSETQ. The CDR3 extends over 16 amino acids. J was trimmed by 7 bases and V by 4 bases; bases with no gene match: 8. One entry per CDR3 protein, called by TCRdb with MiXCR from the 5' RACE reads. Altogether some 300,000 distinct CDR3 sequences are present, roughly 8.7% being singletons, with the ten largest covering around 3.4%. The sample here was CD4+ T cells sorted from PBMCs, taken 5 days after the yellow fever booster vaccination. The receptor's source is a man between 18 and 29 years old who received the YFV17D yellow fever vaccine. The genes are TRBV5-1 and TRBJ1-6; 10 bases map to TRBD1. CDR3 nucleotides: TGCGCCAGCAGCGACCTTAAGACAGGGGGCAATTCACCCCTCCACTTT. As protein: CASSDLKTGGNSPLHF.